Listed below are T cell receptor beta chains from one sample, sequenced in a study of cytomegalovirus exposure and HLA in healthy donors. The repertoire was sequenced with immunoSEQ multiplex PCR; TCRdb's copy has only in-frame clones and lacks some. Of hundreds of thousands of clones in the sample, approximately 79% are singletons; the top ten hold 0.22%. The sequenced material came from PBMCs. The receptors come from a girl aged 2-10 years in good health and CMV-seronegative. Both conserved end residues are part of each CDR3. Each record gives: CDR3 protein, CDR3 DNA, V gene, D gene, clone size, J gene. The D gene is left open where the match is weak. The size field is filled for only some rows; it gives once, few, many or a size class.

cdr3_aa: CASSLGTSTNNEQFF
cdr3_nt: TGTGCCAGCAGCTTAGGGACTAGCACTAATAATGAGCAGTTCTTC
v_call: TRBV7-7
d_call: TRBD2
clone_size: -
j_call: TRBJ2-1

cdr3_aa: CASSFTGGAGGYTF
cdr3_nt: TGTGCCAGCAGCTTTACAGGGGGCGCAGGAGGCTACACCTTC
v_call: TRBV7-6
d_call: TRBD1
clone_size: -
j_call: TRBJ1-2

cdr3_aa: CASSLFASGGQETQYF
cdr3_nt: TGTGCCAGCAGCCTGTTTGCTAGCGGGGGCCAAGAGACCCAGTACTTC
v_call: TRBV4-2
d_call: TRBD2
clone_size: -
j_call: TRBJ2-5

cdr3_aa: CASSYSTGTNTEAFF
cdr3_nt: TGTGCCAGCAGTTACTCGACAGGGACGAACACTGAAGCTTTCTTT
v_call: TRBV6-5
d_call: TRBD1
clone_size: -
j_call: TRBJ1-1

cdr3_aa: CASRRYQDTVNSPLHF
cdr3_nt: TGTGCCAGCAGGAGATACCAGGACACTGTTAATTCACCCCTCCACTTT
v_call: TRBV6-6
d_call: -
clone_size: -
j_call: TRBJ1-6

cdr3_aa: CASLADSYEQYF
cdr3_nt: TGTGCCAGTCTAGCGGACTCCTACGAGCAGTACTTC
v_call: TRBV25-1
d_call: TRBD2
clone_size: -
j_call: TRBJ2-7

cdr3_aa: CASSLDRAGAISRQYF
cdr3_nt: TGTGCCAGCAGCTTAGATCGGGCGGGAGCTATAAGCAGGCAGTACTTC
v_call: TRBV7-2
d_call: TRBD2
clone_size: -
j_call: TRBJ2-7

cdr3_aa: CASSLDIGAGTDTQYF
cdr3_nt: TGTGCCAGCAGCTTAGATATTGGTGCGGGCACAGATACGCAGTATTTT
v_call: TRBV7-2
d_call: -
clone_size: once
j_call: TRBJ2-3

cdr3_aa: CASSLSRARGGPLAKNIQYF
cdr3_nt: TGTGCCAGCAGCTTGTCCCGCGCGCGGGGGGGCCCATTGGCCAAAAACATTCAGTACTTC
v_call: TRBV13
d_call: TRBD2
clone_size: -
j_call: TRBJ2-4

cdr3_aa: CASSDTRYGYTF
cdr3_nt: TGTGCCAGCTCAGACACGCGCTATGGCTACACCTTC
v_call: TRBV18
d_call: -
clone_size: -
j_call: TRBJ1-2

cdr3_aa: CAIGQGQEKLFF
cdr3_nt: TGTGCCATCGGACAGGGTCAGGAAAAACTGTTTTTT
v_call: TRBV10-3
d_call: TRBD1
clone_size: -
j_call: TRBJ1-4

cdr3_aa: CASSLADRVLGYTF
cdr3_nt: TGCGCCAGCAGCCTAGCCGACAGGGTCCTTGGCTACACCTTC
v_call: TRBV5-1
d_call: TRBD1
clone_size: few
j_call: TRBJ1-2

cdr3_aa: CASTGQGSGKLFF
cdr3_nt: TGTGCCAGCACGGGACAGGGGTCTGGGAAACTGTTTTTT
v_call: TRBV6-1
d_call: TRBD1
clone_size: -
j_call: TRBJ1-4

cdr3_aa: CASSLVGVTEETQYF
cdr3_nt: TGTGCCAGCAGCTTAGTAGGGGTCACAGAAGAGACCCAGTACTTC
v_call: TRBV7-8
d_call: -
clone_size: -
j_call: TRBJ2-5

cdr3_aa: CASSLGTGMDEQYF
cdr3_nt: TGTGCCAGCAGCTTAGGGACAGGGATGGACGAGCAGTACTTC
v_call: TRBV7-9
d_call: TRBD1
clone_size: -
j_call: TRBJ2-7

cdr3_aa: CASRELHRASSTDTQYF
cdr3_nt: TGTGCCAGCAGGGAACTACACAGGGCTTCTAGCACAGATACGCAGTATTTT
v_call: TRBV27
d_call: -
clone_size: -
j_call: TRBJ2-3

cdr3_aa: CASSSGLAGGQETQYF
cdr3_nt: TGTGCCAGCAGCTCAGGACTAGCGGGAGGCCAAGAGACCCAGTACTTC
v_call: TRBV7-2
d_call: TRBD2
clone_size: once
j_call: TRBJ2-5

cdr3_aa: CASSTTGTAEKLFF
cdr3_nt: TGTGCCAGTAGTACTACAGGGACGGCGGAAAAACTGTTTTTT
v_call: TRBV19
d_call: -
clone_size: -
j_call: TRBJ1-4

cdr3_aa: CASSLSPEGDTEAFF
cdr3_nt: TGTGCCAGCAGTTTATCACCGGAAGGGGACACTGAAGCTTTCTTT
v_call: TRBV27
d_call: -
clone_size: -
j_call: TRBJ1-1

cdr3_aa: CASSFSTGSYEQYF
cdr3_nt: TGTGCCAGCAGCTTCTCGACAGGGTCCTACGAGCAGTACTTC
v_call: TRBV5-8
d_call: TRBD1
clone_size: few
j_call: TRBJ2-7

cdr3_aa: CASSVMGRNEKLFF
cdr3_nt: TGTGCCAGCAGTGTAATGGGCCGCAATGAAAAACTGTTTTTT
v_call: TRBV6-1
d_call: -
clone_size: -
j_call: TRBJ1-4

cdr3_aa: CASSLVYRTNYGYTF
cdr3_nt: TGTGCCAGCAGCTTGGTCTACAGGACGAACTATGGCTACACCTTC
v_call: TRBV5-8
d_call: -
clone_size: -
j_call: TRBJ1-2

cdr3_aa: CASSMGQASSYEQYF
cdr3_nt: TGTGCCAGTAGTATGGGGCAGGCGTCCTCCTACGAGCAGTACTTC
v_call: TRBV19
d_call: -
clone_size: -
j_call: TRBJ2-7

cdr3_aa: CASSYSQGAGSEAFF
cdr3_nt: TGTGCCAGCAGTTACTCACAGGGGGCTGGGTCAGAAGCTTTCTTT
v_call: TRBV6-5
d_call: TRBD1
clone_size: -
j_call: TRBJ1-1

cdr3_aa: CASSPTRTGDPTGELFF
cdr3_nt: TGCGCCAGCAGCCCAACTAGGACGGGTGACCCCACCGGGGAGCTGTTTTTT
v_call: TRBV5-1
d_call: -
clone_size: -
j_call: TRBJ2-2

cdr3_aa: CASSLGLGVTEDNQYF
cdr3_nt: TGCGCCAGCAGCTTGGGGCTAGGGGTGACCGAAGACAATCAGTACTTC
v_call: TRBV5-1
d_call: -
clone_size: -
j_call: TRBJ2-4

cdr3_aa: CASSWAGARTGELFF
cdr3_nt: TGTGCCAGCAGCTGGGCGGGGGCCCGAACCGGGGAGCTGTTTTTT
v_call: TRBV5-6
d_call: -
clone_size: -
j_call: TRBJ2-2

cdr3_aa: CASGLGGSSGNTIYF
cdr3_nt: TGTGCTAGTGGTTTGGGCGGGAGCTCTGGAAACACCATATATTTT
v_call: TRBV12-5
d_call: -
clone_size: -
j_call: TRBJ1-3

cdr3_aa: CASSLGAGDPGNFGNTIYF
cdr3_nt: TGTGCCAGCAGCTTAGGGGCTGGTGACCCCGGGAACTTTGGAAACACCATATATTTT
v_call: TRBV13
d_call: -
clone_size: -
j_call: TRBJ1-3

cdr3_aa: CASSLQNTEAFF
cdr3_nt: TGTGCCAGCAGCTTACAGAACACTGAAGCTTTCTTT
v_call: TRBV11-2
d_call: -
clone_size: -
j_call: TRBJ1-1

cdr3_aa: CATRSNEGFYNEKLFF
cdr3_nt: TGTGCCACGAGGTCGAACGAGGGCTTTTATAATGAAAAACTGTTTTTT
v_call: TRBV19
d_call: -
clone_size: -
j_call: TRBJ1-4

cdr3_aa: CSVDSSTSSFFF
cdr3_nt: TGCAGCGTTGACTCCTCTACTAGTAGCTTTTTCTTC
v_call: TRBV29-1
d_call: -
clone_size: -
j_call: TRBJ2-1

cdr3_aa: CASSSGQHTQYF
cdr3_nt: TGCGCCAGCAGCTCAGGACAGCATACGCAGTATTTT
v_call: TRBV5-1
d_call: -
clone_size: once
j_call: TRBJ2-3

cdr3_aa: CASSPPGGSSGNTIYF
cdr3_nt: TGTGCCAGCTCACCACCGGGGGGGTCATCCGGAAACACCATATATTTT
v_call: TRBV18
d_call: -
clone_size: -
j_call: TRBJ1-3

cdr3_aa: CASSEFPLGQGAFYEQYF
cdr3_nt: TGTGCCAGCAGTGAGTTTCCTCTGGGGCAGGGGGCATTTTACGAGCAGTACTTC
v_call: TRBV6-1
d_call: TRBD1
clone_size: -
j_call: TRBJ2-7

cdr3_aa: CASSLVSENTEAFF
cdr3_nt: TGCGCCAGCAGCTTGGTTTCAGAAAACACTGAAGCTTTCTTT
v_call: TRBV5-1
d_call: -
clone_size: -
j_call: TRBJ1-1

cdr3_aa: CASSEDSGWETQYF
cdr3_nt: TGTGCCAGCAGCGAGGATAGCGGGTGGGAGACCCAGTACTTC
v_call: TRBV9
d_call: TRBD2
clone_size: -
j_call: TRBJ2-5

cdr3_aa: CSARIFSEQYF
cdr3_nt: TGCAGTGCTAGAATCTTTTCCGAGCAGTACTTC
v_call: TRBV20-1
d_call: -
clone_size: once
j_call: TRBJ2-7

cdr3_aa: CASSVVEGGTDTQYF
cdr3_nt: TGTGCCAGCAGCGTAGTAGAGGGGGGCACAGATACGCAGTATTTT
v_call: TRBV9
d_call: -
clone_size: -
j_call: TRBJ2-3

cdr3_aa: CASSEEGPEGPQHF
cdr3_nt: TGTGCCAGCAGTGAAGAAGGCCCGGAGGGGCCCCAGCATTTT
v_call: TRBV6-1
d_call: -
clone_size: -
j_call: TRBJ1-5

cdr3_aa: CASSFLSGMGGETQYF
cdr3_nt: TGTGCCAGCAGCTTTCTTAGCGGGATGGGTGGAGAGACCCAGTACTTC
v_call: TRBV7-9
d_call: TRBD2
clone_size: -
j_call: TRBJ2-5

cdr3_aa: CASSLPGSREKLFF
cdr3_nt: TGTGCCAGCAGCTTGCCCGGCTCCAGGGAAAAACTGTTTTTT
v_call: TRBV5-4
d_call: -
clone_size: -
j_call: TRBJ1-4

cdr3_aa: CASSQPRGDRGLYGYTF
cdr3_nt: TGCGCCAGCAGCCAACCTCGAGGGGACAGGGGGCTCTATGGCTACACCTTC
v_call: TRBV4-1
d_call: TRBD1
clone_size: -
j_call: TRBJ1-2

cdr3_aa: CAISRQVGTDTQYF
cdr3_nt: TGTGCCATCAGTCGACAGGTGGGCACAGATACGCAGTATTTT
v_call: TRBV10-3
d_call: -
clone_size: -
j_call: TRBJ2-3

cdr3_aa: CAWSVGRGSYEQYF
cdr3_nt: TGTGCCTGGAGTGTCGGCAGGGGCTCCTACGAGCAGTACTTC
v_call: TRBV30
d_call: -
clone_size: -
j_call: TRBJ2-7

cdr3_aa: CASSHEAANYNEQFF
cdr3_nt: TGTGCCAGCAGCCACGAAGCGGCCAACTACAATGAGCAGTTCTTC
v_call: TRBV11-2
d_call: -
clone_size: -
j_call: TRBJ2-1

cdr3_aa: CATLQFPKAFF
cdr3_nt: TGTGCCACCCTCCAGTTCCCAAAAGCTTTCTTT
v_call: TRBV6-5
d_call: -
clone_size: -
j_call: TRBJ1-1

cdr3_aa: CASSIGEGIYEQYF
cdr3_nt: TGTGCCAGTAGTATTGGGGAGGGGATATACGAGCAGTACTTC
v_call: TRBV19
d_call: TRBD2
clone_size: -
j_call: TRBJ2-7

cdr3_aa: CASSYAPVLADNEQFF
cdr3_nt: TGTGCCAGCAGTTACGCCCCGGTTTTGGCGGACAATGAGCAGTTCTTC
v_call: TRBV6-6
d_call: -
clone_size: -
j_call: TRBJ2-1

cdr3_aa: CASRIFPGWVEAFF
cdr3_nt: TGTGCCAGCAGGATCTTCCCAGGGTGGGTTGAAGCTTTCTTT
v_call: TRBV6-1
d_call: -
clone_size: -
j_call: TRBJ1-1

cdr3_aa: CASSPEGVSGYTF
cdr3_nt: TGTGCCAGCTCACCCGAAGGGGTATCTGGCTACACCTTC
v_call: TRBV18
d_call: -
clone_size: -
j_call: TRBJ1-2

cdr3_aa: CASSPGGGAGETQYF
cdr3_nt: TGTGCCAGCAGCCCAGGGGGCGGGGCTGGAGAGACCCAGTACTTC
v_call: TRBV11-2
d_call: TRBD1
clone_size: -
j_call: TRBJ2-5

cdr3_aa: CASTLWERGRYEQYF
cdr3_nt: TGTGCCAGCACCCTATGGGAAAGGGGAAGGTACGAGCAGTACTTC
v_call: TRBV5-6
d_call: -
clone_size: -
j_call: TRBJ2-7